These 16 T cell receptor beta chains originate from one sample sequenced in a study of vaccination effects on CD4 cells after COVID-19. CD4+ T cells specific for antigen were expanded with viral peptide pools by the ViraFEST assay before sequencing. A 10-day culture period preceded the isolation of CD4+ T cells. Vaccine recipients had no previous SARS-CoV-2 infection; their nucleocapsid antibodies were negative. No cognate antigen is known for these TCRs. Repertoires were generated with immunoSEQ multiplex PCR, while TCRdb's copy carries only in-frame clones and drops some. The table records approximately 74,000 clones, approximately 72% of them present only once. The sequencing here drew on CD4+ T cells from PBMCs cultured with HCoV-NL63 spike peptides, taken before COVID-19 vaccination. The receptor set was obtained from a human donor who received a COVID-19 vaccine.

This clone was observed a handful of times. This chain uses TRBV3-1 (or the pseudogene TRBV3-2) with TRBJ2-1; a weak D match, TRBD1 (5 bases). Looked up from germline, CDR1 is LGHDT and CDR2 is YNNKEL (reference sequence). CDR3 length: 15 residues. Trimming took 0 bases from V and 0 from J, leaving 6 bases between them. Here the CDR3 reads CASSQEGASYNEQFF. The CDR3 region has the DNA TGTGCCAGCAGCCAAGAAGGGGCCTCCTACAATGAGCAGTTCTTC.

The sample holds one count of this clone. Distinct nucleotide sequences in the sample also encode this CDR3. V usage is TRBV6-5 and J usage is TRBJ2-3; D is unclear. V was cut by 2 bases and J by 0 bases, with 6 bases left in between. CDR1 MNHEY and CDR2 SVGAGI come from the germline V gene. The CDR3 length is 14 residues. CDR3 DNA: TGTGCCAGCAGTTACAGGGCTAGCACAGATACGCAGTATTTT. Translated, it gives CASSYRASTDTQYF.

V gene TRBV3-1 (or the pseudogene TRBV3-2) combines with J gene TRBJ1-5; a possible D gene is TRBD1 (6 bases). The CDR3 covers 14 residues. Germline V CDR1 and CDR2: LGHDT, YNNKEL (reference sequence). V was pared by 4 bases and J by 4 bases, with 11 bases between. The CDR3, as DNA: TGTGCCAGCAGCCTTCAGGGGCAGAATCAGCCCCAGCATTTT. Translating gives CASSLQGQNQPQHF.

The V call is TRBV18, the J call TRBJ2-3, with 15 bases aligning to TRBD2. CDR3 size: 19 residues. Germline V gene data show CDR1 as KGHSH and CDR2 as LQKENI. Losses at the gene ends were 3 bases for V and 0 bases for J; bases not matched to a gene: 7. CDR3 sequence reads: CASSPSGLAGGQSTDTQYF. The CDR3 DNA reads TGTGCCAGCTCACCGTCAGGACTAGCGGGGGGGCAAAGCACAGATACGCAGTATTTT.

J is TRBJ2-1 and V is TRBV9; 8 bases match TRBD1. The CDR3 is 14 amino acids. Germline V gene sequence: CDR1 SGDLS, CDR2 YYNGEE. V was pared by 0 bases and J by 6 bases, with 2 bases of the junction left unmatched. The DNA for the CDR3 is TGTGCCAGCAGCGTAGAAGGACAGGGCAATGAGCAGTTCTTC. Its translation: CASSVEGQGNEQFF.

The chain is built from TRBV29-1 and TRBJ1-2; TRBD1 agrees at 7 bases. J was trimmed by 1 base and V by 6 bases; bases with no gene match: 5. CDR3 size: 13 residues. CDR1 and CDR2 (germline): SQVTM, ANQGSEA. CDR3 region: CSVGTAFNYGYTF. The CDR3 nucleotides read TGCAGCGTGGGGACAGCGTTTAACTATGGCTACACCTTC.

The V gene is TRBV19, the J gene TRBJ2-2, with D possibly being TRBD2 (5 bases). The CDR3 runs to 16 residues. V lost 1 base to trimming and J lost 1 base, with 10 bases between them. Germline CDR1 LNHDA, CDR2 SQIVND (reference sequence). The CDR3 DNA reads TGTGCCAGTAGTATAGTTGGAGGACTGAACACCGGGGAGCTGTTTTTT. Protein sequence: CASSIVGGLNTGELFF.

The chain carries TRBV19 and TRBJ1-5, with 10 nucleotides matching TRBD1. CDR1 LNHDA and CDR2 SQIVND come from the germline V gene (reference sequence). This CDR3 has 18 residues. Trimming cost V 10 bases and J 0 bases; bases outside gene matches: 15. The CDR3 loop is CATRPGQGTVGSNQPQHF. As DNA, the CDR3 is TGTGCCACCAGGCCGGGACAGGGGACGGTTGGTAGCAATCAGCCCCAGCATTTT.

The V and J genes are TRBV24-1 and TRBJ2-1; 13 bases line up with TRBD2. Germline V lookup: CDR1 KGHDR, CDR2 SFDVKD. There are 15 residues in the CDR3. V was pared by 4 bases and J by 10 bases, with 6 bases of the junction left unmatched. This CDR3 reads CATSDTSGGAIEQFF. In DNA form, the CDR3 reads TGTGCCACCAGTGACACTAGCGGGGGGGCCATCGAGCAGTTCTTC.

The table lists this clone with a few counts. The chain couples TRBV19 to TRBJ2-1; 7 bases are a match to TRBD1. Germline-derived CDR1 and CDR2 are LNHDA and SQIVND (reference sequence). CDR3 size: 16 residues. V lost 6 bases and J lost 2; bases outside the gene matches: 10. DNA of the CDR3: TGTGCCAGTAGACCCAAGACAGGGCTACCCTACAATGAGCAGTTCTTC. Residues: CASRPKTGLPYNEQFF.

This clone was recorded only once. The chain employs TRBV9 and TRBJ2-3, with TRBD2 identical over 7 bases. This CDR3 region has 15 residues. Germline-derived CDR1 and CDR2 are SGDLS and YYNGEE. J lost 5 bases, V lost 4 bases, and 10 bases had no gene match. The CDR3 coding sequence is TGTGCCAGCAGCCCCCGACTAGCTGCATTAGATACGCAGTATTTT. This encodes CASSPRLAALDTQYF. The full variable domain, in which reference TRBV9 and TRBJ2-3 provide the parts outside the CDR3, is DSGVTQTPKHLITATGQRVTLRCSPRSGDLSVYWYQQSLDQGLQFLIQYYNGEERAKGNILERFSAQQFPDLHSELNLSSLELGDSALYFCASSPRLAALDTQYFGPGTRLTVL.

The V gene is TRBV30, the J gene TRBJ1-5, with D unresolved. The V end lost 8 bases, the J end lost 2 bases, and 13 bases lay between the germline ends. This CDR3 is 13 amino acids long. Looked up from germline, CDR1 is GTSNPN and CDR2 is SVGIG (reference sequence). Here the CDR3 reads CAGSSERNQPQHF. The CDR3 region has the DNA TGTGCCGGATCAAGTGAACGCAATCAGCCCCAGCATTTT.

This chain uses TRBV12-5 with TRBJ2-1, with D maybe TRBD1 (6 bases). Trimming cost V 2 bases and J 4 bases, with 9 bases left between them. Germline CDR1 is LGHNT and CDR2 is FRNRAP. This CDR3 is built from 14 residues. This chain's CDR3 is CASGLSGVYNEQFF. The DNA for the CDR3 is TGTGCTAGTGGTTTGTCAGGGGTATACAATGAGCAGTTCTTC. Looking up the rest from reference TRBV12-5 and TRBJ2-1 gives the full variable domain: DARVTQTPRHKVTEMGQEVTMRCQPILGHNTVFWYRQTMMQGLELLAYFRNRAPLDDSGMPKDRFSAEMPDATLATLKIQPSEPRDSAVYFCASGLSGVYNEQFFGPGTRLTVL.

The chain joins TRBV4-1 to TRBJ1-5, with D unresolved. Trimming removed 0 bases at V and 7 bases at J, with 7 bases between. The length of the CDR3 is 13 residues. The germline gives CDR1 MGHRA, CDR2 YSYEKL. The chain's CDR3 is CASSQERGQPQHF. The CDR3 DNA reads TGCGCCAGCAGCCAAGAGCGTGGGCAGCCCCAGCATTTT.

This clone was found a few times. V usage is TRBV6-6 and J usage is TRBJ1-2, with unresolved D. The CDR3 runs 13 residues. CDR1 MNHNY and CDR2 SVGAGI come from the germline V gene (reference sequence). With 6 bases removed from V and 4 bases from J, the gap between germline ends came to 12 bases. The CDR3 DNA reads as TGTGCCAGCAGACCCGACTCCTCCTATGGCTACACCTTC. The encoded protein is CASRPDSSYGYTF.

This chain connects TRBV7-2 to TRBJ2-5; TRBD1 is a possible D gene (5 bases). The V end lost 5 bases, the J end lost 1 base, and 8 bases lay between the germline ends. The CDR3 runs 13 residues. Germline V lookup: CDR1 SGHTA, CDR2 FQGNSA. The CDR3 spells CASSRDSQETQYF. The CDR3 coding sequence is TGTGCCAGCAGCCGAGACAGCCAAGAGACCCAGTACTTC.